The 22 T cell receptor beta chains in this list originate from one sample, sequenced in a study of blood T cell repertoires in COVID-19. Method: immunoSEQ multiplex PCR; TCRdb's copy keeps in-frame clones and lacks some. Among 200,000 to 250,000 clones, around 90% were seen once, and the ten largest hold about 3.5%. Sequenced sample: PBMCs or T cells enriched from blood (not recorded which). The receptors come from a woman aged 30 to 39 who had been exposed to COVID-19.

This chain links TRBV5-5 with TRBJ1-3; no clear D gene. With 1 base removed from V and 0 bases from J, the gap between germline ends came to 11 bases. The CDR3 spans 16 residues. The germline CDR1 and CDR2 sequences are SGHKS and YYEKEE (reference sequence). CDR3 region: CASSLIGSNSGNTIYF. The CDR3 DNA follows: TGTGCCAGCAGCTTGATTGGGAGTAACTCTGGAAACACCATATATTTT.

The genes are TRBV2 and TRBJ1-4, with D hard to call. Germline CDR1 reads SNHLY; CDR2 reads FYNNEI. The CDR3 has 14 residues. Between the trimmed V and J ends, which lost 10 bases and 6 bases, there was a span of 18 bases. CDR3 bases: TGTGCCATATCAAGGGCCCGGAGGGATGAAAAACTGTTTTTT. The encoded protein is CAISRARRDEKLFF.

This clone has only a few counts. V usage is TRBV19 and J usage is TRBJ1-5; 7 bases match TRBD1. This CDR3 has 16 residues. Germline values: CDR1 LNHDA, CDR2 SQIVND (reference sequence). The V and J ends lost 4 bases and 4 bases, in that order; junction bases with no gene match: 10. The CDR3 sequence is CASSTRGTRPNQPQHF. CDR3 bases: TGTGCCAGTAGTACCAGGGGGACACGACCTAATCAGCCCCAGCATTTT.

J is TRBJ2-7 and V is TRBV7-2, with a possible D match to TRBD2 (7 bases). The V end lost 5 bases, the J end lost 6 bases, and 14 bases lay between the germline ends. The CDR3 has 13 amino acids. Germline loops: CDR1 SGHTA, CDR2 FQGNSA. The CDR3, as DNA: TGTGCCAGCAGCCTTAAGGGGGGGGGCGAGCAGTACTTC. It yields the protein CASSLKGGGEQYF.

The chain has TRBV10-3 and TRBJ2-3, with 14 nucleotides matching TRBD2. Unmatched junction bases numbered 15, after V lost 10 bases and J lost 3 bases. The germline V gene has CDR1 ENHRY and CDR2 SYGVKD. This CDR3 region has 18 residues. This chain's CDR3 is CATTGTSGSNRRTDTQYF. The CDR3 region has the DNA TGTGCCACGACCGGGACTAGCGGGAGTAATAGGAGAACAGATACGCAGTATTTT.

The chain has TRBV5-1 and TRBJ2-1, with TRBD2 matching over 10 bases. CDR1 is SGHRS and CDR2 is YFSETQ in the germline V gene. The V segment lost 5 bases and the J segment 10 bases; nucleotides outside the gene matches: 9. The CDR3 totals 14 residues. The chain's CDR3 is CASRDTGTSVEQFF. The CDR3 DNA follows: TGCGCCAGCAGAGATACCGGGACTAGCGTCGAGCAGTTCTTC.

As to this clone: Other DNA sequences within the sample encode an identical CDR3. The CDR3 here is CASSLGTGNQPQHF. The CDR3 nucleotides read TGTGCCAGCAGCTTAGGGACAGGCAATCAGCCCCAGCATTTT. This chain joins TRBV7-9 and TRBJ1-5; maybe TRBD1 (6 bases). The germline gives CDR1 SEHNR, CDR2 FQNEAQ (reference sequence). V was clipped by 1 base and J by 2 bases, with 6 bases between them. The CDR3 is made up of 14 amino acids.

The chain couples TRBV7-2 to TRBJ1-2; D remains unclear. The CDR3 extends over 16 amino acids. V shed 0 bases and J shed 7 bases, with 18 bases lying between them. Per the germline V gene, CDR1 is SGHTA and CDR2 is FQGNSA. The CDR3 coding sequence is TGTGCCAGCAGCTTAGCGTACCCCCGTAGTAAGAGTGGCTACACCTTC. Its protein product is CASSLAYPRSKSGYTF.

The chain's CDR3 is CASSPGTGIGELFF. Written as DNA, the CDR3 is TGTGCCAGTAGTCCGGGGACAGGGATCGGGGAGCTGTTTTTT. The chain has TRBV19 and TRBJ2-2; the match to TRBD1 covers 9 bases. The CDR3 covers 14 residues. CDR1 is LNHDA and CDR2 is SQIVND in the germline V gene (reference sequence). The trim removed 5 bases at V and 7 bases at J, leaving 5 bases unmatched.

This clone was detected only once. The chain combines TRBV12-5 with TRBJ2-7, with a weak D call TRBD1 (6 bases). Germline V gene lookup returns CDR1 LGHNT and CDR2 FRNRAP. The CDR3 covers 12 residues. The V gene lost 6 bases and the J gene lost 9 bases, with 15 bases spanning the gap. CDR3 nucleotides: TGTGCTAGTGGCCCTGGGGGCTTTTCGCAGTACTTC. Translating gives CASGPGGFSQYF. The whole variable domain, filled in from reference TRBV12-5 and TRBJ2-7, reads DARVTQTPRHKVTEMGQEVTMRCQPILGHNTVFWYRQTMMQGLELLAYFRNRAPLDDSGMPKDRFSAEMPDATLATLKIQPSEPRDSAVYFCASGPGGFSQYFGPGTRLTVT.

The V gene is TRBV2, the J gene TRBJ2-1, with 12 bases that match TRBD2. The ends lost 6 bases at V and 3 bases at J; junction bases unmatched: 3. This CDR3 comprises 15 residues. Per germline, CDR1 SNHLY and CDR2 FYNNEI. As DNA, the CDR3 is TGTGCCAGCAGCATACTAGCGGGAGGCTACAATGAGCAGTTCTTC. The encoded protein is CASSILAGGYNEQFF. The full variable domain, in which reference TRBV2 and TRBJ2-1 provide the parts outside the CDR3, is EPEVTQTPSHQVTQMGQEVILRCVPISNHLYFYWYRQILGQKVEFLVSFYNNEISEKSEIFDDQFSVERPDGSNFTLKIRSTKLEDSAMYFCASSILAGGYNEQFFGPGTRLTVL.

V is TRBV25-1 and J is TRBJ1-2; D unresolved. The CDR3 runs to 11 residues. V shed 9 bases and J shed 7 bases, with 12 bases lying between them. Germline V lookup: CDR1 MGHDK, CDR2 SYGVNS. CDR3: CASDAGSGYTF. The CDR3 nucleotides are TGTGCCAGTGACGCAGGATCTGGCTACACCTTC.

The chain couples TRBV5-1 to TRBJ2-1; 13 nucleotides match TRBD2. Trimming took 2 bases from V and 10 from J; bases not matched to a gene: 9. Germline V gene lookup returns CDR1 SGHRS and CDR2 YFSETQ. The CDR3 length is 16 residues. CDR3 protein: CASSLLAGGPYDEQFF. The CDR3 DNA is TGCGCCAGCAGCTTACTAGCGGGAGGGCCATACGACGAGCAGTTCTTC.

The chain combines TRBV14 with TRBJ1-3, with 8 bases identical to TRBD1. The CDR3 is 14 amino acids. CDR1 is SGHDN, CDR2 FVKESK, per germline. Trimming at V came to 11 bases and at J to 4 bases, leaving 10 bases not matched to a gene. The chain's CDR3 is CAGLSDRGGNTIYF. The CDR3, as DNA: TGTGCCGGACTTTCAGACAGGGGAGGAAACACCATATATTTT.

The chain has TRBV18 and TRBJ1-4; weak D call: TRBD1 (6 bases). V lost 2 bases, J lost 8 bases, and 12 bases lay in between. In germline, CDR1 is KGHSH, CDR2 LQKENI. The CDR3 totals 14 residues. As DNA, the CDR3 is TGTGCCAGCTCACCAAACAGGGACGGCGAAAAACTGTTTTTT. Protein product: CASSPNRDGEKLFF.

The chain employs TRBV5-1 and TRBJ2-2, with 8 positions matching TRBD1. Germline-derived CDR1 and CDR2 are SGHRS and YFSETQ. V trimming: 1 base; J trimming: 7 bases; junction bases outside the gene matches: 6. The length of the CDR3 is 15 residues. The CDR3 reads CASSLSQGAVGELFF. In nucleotides, the CDR3 is TGCGCCAGCAGCTTGTCCCAGGGGGCAGTCGGGGAGCTGTTTTTT.

The V and J genes are TRBV6-2 or TRBV6-3 and TRBJ2-2, with 11 bases matching TRBD2. This CDR3 comprises 17 residues. Germline CDR1 is MNHEY and CDR2 is SVGEGT. Trimming at V came to 4 bases and at J to 5 bases, leaving 9 bases not matched to a gene. This chain's CDR3 is CASSFVAGGDRTGELFF. The CDR3 region has the DNA TGTGCCAGCAGTTTTGTAGCGGGAGGGGATAGGACCGGGGAGCTGTTTTTT.

The chain combines TRBV7-2 with TRBJ2-3; D possibly corresponds to TRBD2 (5 bases). Germline V CDR1 and CDR2: SGHTA, FQGNSA. CDR3 length: 17 residues. Trimming shortened V by 2 bases and J by 0 bases, and 15 bases separated the two germline ends. CDR3 in DNA: TGTGCCAGCAGCTTATACGGGGAGCTTACTAGCACAGATACGCAGTATTTT. Translation gives CASSLYGELTSTDTQYF.

The chain employs TRBV12-3 or TRBV12-4 and TRBJ2-1; weak D call: TRBD1 (5 bases). This CDR3 spans 13 amino acids. Between the trimmed V and J ends, which lost 2 bases and 6 bases, there was a span of 8 bases. For the CDR3, the DNA is TGTGCCAGCAGTTTACTCGACAGCAATGAGCAGTTCTTC. Protein: CASSLLDSNEQFF.

The chain links TRBV11-3 to TRBJ1-1; 9 bases fit TRBD1. With 1 base clipped from V and 4 bases from J, the junction kept 10 bases outside the gene matches. Germline V CDR1 and CDR2: SGHNT, YENEEA. There are 17 residues in the CDR3. CDR3 amino acids: CASSLGLGQGGGTEAFF. Written as DNA, the CDR3 is TGTGCCAGCAGCTTAGGTCTGGGACAGGGAGGCGGCACTGAAGCTTTCTTT.

This chain joins TRBV13 and TRBJ1-1; no definite D call. Looked up from germline, CDR1 is PRHDT and CDR2 is FYEKMQ (reference sequence). V was pared by 1 base and J by 10 bases, with 7 bases between. CDR3 size: 11 residues. The CDR3 is CASSLDAGAFF. The DNA for the CDR3 is TGTGCCAGCAGCTTAGACGCGGGAGCTTTCTTT.

This clone was picked up one time. J is TRBJ1-1 and V is TRBV12-3 or TRBV12-4; 7 bases are a match to TRBD1. CDR3 length: 13 residues. J gave up 5 bases and V 3 bases, and 3 bases lay outside the gene matches. The CDR3 sequence: CASSFRQGTEAFF. CDR3 DNA sequence: TGTGCCAGCAGTTTCAGACAGGGAACTGAAGCTTTCTTT.